This TCR beta chain is from a study of a mutant IDH1 vaccine in newly diagnosed glioma. The overall study: Patients were started on vaccination 4-6 weeks after radiotherapy alone, or with temozolomide cycles. Males made up about 60% and females approximately 38% of treated patients, whose mean age was approximately 43 years. Patients had received radiotherapy, temozolomide, or both previously, most receiving both.

Clones were sequenced by immunoSEQ multiplex PCR, and TCRdb holds only the in-frame ones, with some missing. Of 32,000 or so clones listed, around 90% are singletons. The V end lost 3 bases, the J end lost 0 bases, and 22 bases lay between the germline ends. CDR3 length: 18 amino acids. Germline V gene data show CDR1 as SGHRS and CDR2 as YFSETQ. Described time point: week 5, during vaccination. Doses consisted of 300 ug of mutant IDH1 20-mer peptide each, paired with topical imiquimod. Donors' newly diagnosed IDH1-mutant WHO grade 3 or 4 astrocytomas lacked nuclear ATRX. This clone was picked up one time. What it binds is not known.

The rearrangement joins TRBV5-1 to TRBJ2-7; D perhaps matches TRBD1 (9 bases). This specimen was peripheral blood mononuclear cells (PBMCs), taken from a glioma patient whose treatment included an IDH1 peptide vaccine. This TCR came from a woman in her thirties or forties with glioma. Some clones in this sample may be carry-over from other donors' samples. The CDR3 is CASSSPGGTGRNSYEQYF. CDR3 bases: TGCGCCAGCAGCTCCCCGGGGGGGACAGGGAGGAACTCCTACGAGCAGTACTTC.